One sample yielded the 32 T cell receptor beta chains listed below, sequenced in a study of T cells in Graves' hyperthyroidism and ophthalmopathy. TCR beta CDR3 region amplification was performed from RNA transcripts. The HTBI primer set drove a first-round RT-PCR of the TCR CDR3. From the multiplex PCR reads, TCRdb called clonotypes with MiXCR, one entry per CDR3 protein. The sample lists fewer than 750,000 distinct CDR3 sequences, 14% occurring once. The sequenced sample consisted of blood. The receptors stem from a woman in her 50s with Graves' ophthalmopathy.

This clonotype has at least ten counts. The V and J genes are TRBV12-3 or TRBV12-4 and TRBJ2-2; 7 bases match TRBD2. V was pared by 7 bases and J by 1 base, with 6 bases of the junction left unmatched. This CDR3 is built from 15 residues. The CDR3 spells CASTYPSGNTGELFF. The CDR3 DNA reads as TGTGCCAGCACCTACCCTAGCGGGAACACCGGGGAGCTGTTTTTT.

The chain employs TRBV5-8 and TRBJ2-7, with 14 bases lining up with TRBD2. V lost 4 bases, J lost 5 bases, and 8 bases stayed unmatched. CDR1 is SGHTS and CDR2 is YDEGEE in the germline V gene. This CDR3 spans 16 amino acids. The CDR3 loop is CASSLLGLAGANEQYF. The DNA of the CDR3 is TGTGCCAGCAGCCTCCTGGGACTAGCGGGAGCGAACGAGCAGTACTTC.

This clonotype was detected many times. The chain has TRBV30 and TRBJ2-2, with D perhaps TRBD1 (6 bases). Trimming took off 3 bases at V and 5 bases at J, with 16 bases between the two ends. The germline V gene encodes CDR1 GTSNPN and CDR2 SVGIG (reference sequence). The CDR3 sequence is 15 residues long. CDR3 in amino acids: CAWREKGVKTGELFF. The CDR3 DNA reads as TGTGCCTGGAGAGAGAAGGGGGTTAAAACCGGGGAGCTGTTTTTT.

The chain is built from TRBV28 and TRBJ2-3; the D is unclear. Per germline, CDR1 MDHEN and CDR2 SYDVKM. This CDR3 is 13 amino acids long. Trimming took 8 bases from V and 0 from J, leaving 9 bases between them. CDR3 protein: CASSDRSTDTQYF. The CDR3 DNA reads as TGTGCCAGCTCAGACCGCAGCACAGATACGCAGTATTTT.

This clonotype was seen ten or more times. V is TRBV7-8 and J is TRBJ2-4; D is undetermined. The V gene lost 3 bases and the J gene lost 0 bases, with 9 bases spanning the gap. The length of the CDR3 is 15 residues. Germline CDR1 is SGHVS and CDR2 is FQNEAQ. The CDR3 nucleotides are TGTGCCAGCAGCTTTCAACCTCTAGCCAAAAACATTCAGTACTTC. Translation gives CASSFQPLAKNIQYF. The whole variable domain, filled in from reference TRBV7-8 and TRBJ2-4, reads GAGVSQSPRYKVAKRGQDVALRCDPISGHVSLFWYQQALGQGPEFLTYFQNEAQLDKSGLPSDRFFAERPEGSVSTLKIQRTQQEDSAVYLCASSFQPLAKNIQYFGAGTRLSVL.

This chain joins TRBV7-8 and TRBJ2-2, with no clear D. V shed 3 bases and J shed 7 bases, with 18 bases lying between them. CDR3 length equals 16 residues. The V gene's germline CDR1 is SGHVS and CDR2 FQNEAQ. CDR3 loop: CASSFSRTAPGGELFF. CDR3 bases: TGTGCCAGCAGCTTCTCTAGGACGGCCCCAGGCGGGGAGCTGTTTTTT.

This clonotype was counted ten times or more. The V and J genes are TRBV12-5 and TRBJ1-1, with D perhaps matching TRBD1 (6 bases). Per the germline V gene, CDR1 is LGHNT and CDR2 is FRNRAP. CDR3 length equals 13 residues. V was shortened by 6 bases and J by 10 bases, with 18 bases between the two germline ends. The CDR3 region is CASGRQVIAAAFF. CDR3 DNA: TGTGCTAGTGGAAGACAGGTAATCGCAGCAGCTTTCTTT. Full variable domain (missing parts from reference TRBV12-5 and TRBJ1-1): DARVTQTPRHKVTEMGQEVTMRCQPILGHNTVFWYRQTMMQGLELLAYFRNRAPLDDSGMPKDRFSAEMPDATLATLKIQPSEPRDSAVYFCASGRQVIAAAFFGQGTRLTVV.

There are many counts of this clonotype. The CDR3 is CASSLRTVYEQYF. CDR3 DNA: TGTGCCAGCAGCTTACGGACAGTTTACGAGCAGTACTTC. V gene TRBV7-2 combines with J gene TRBJ2-7, with D maybe TRBD1 (6 bases). Looked up from germline, CDR1 is SGHTA and CDR2 is FQGNSA. Between the trimmed V and J ends, which lost 2 bases and 4 bases, there was a span of 9 bases. The CDR3 totals 13 residues.

This clonotype was counted at least ten times. V usage is TRBV29-1 and J usage is TRBJ1-1; D ambiguous. The CDR3 has 13 residues. V dropped 1 base and J dropped 0 bases, with 6 bases sitting between them. The germline V gene encodes CDR1 SQVTM and CDR2 ANQGSEA. CDR3 loop: CSVEGRVNTEAFF. The CDR3 DNA reads as TGCAGCGTTGAAGGTCGTGTGAACACTGAAGCTTTCTTT.

This clonotype has at least ten counts. The chain joins TRBV20-1 to TRBJ2-7, with 13 bases fitting TRBD2. The germline V gene has CDR1 DFQATT and CDR2 SNEGSKA (reference sequence). With 5 bases clipped from V and 4 bases from J, the junction kept 5 bases outside the gene matches. The CDR3 runs 14 residues. The CDR3 loop is CSASRTSGSYEQYF. CDR3 in DNA: TGCAGTGCTTCCCGGACTAGCGGGAGTTACGAGCAGTACTTC.

This clonotype was recorded many times. The V gene is TRBV25-1, the J gene TRBJ2-5; the D gene is possibly TRBD2 (6 bases). Germline V gives CDR1 MGHDK, CDR2 SYGVNS. Trimming took off 2 bases at V and 2 bases at J, with 12 bases between the two ends. The CDR3 totals 15 residues. CDR3: CASSEGSGVQETQYF. The CDR3 DNA follows: TGTGCCAGCAGTGAAGGTAGCGGTGTACAAGAGACCCAGTACTTC.

V is TRBV29-1 and J is TRBJ2-7; D may correspond to TRBD1 or TRBD2 (5 bases each). The CDR3 is 12 residues long. Trimming took 1 base from V and 3 from J, leaving 7 bases between them. CDR1 is SQVTM and CDR2 is ANQGSEA in the germline V gene. The DNA of the CDR3 is TGCAGCGTTGAAGGGGACGACTACGAGCAGTACTTC. Translation gives CSVEGDDYEQYF.

The rearrangement links TRBV9 to TRBJ2-7; no definite D call. The length of the CDR3 is 13 residues. V dropped 0 bases and J dropped 3 bases, with 7 bases sitting between them. CDR1 SGDLS and CDR2 YYNGEE come from the germline V gene. The CDR3 DNA sequence: TGTGCCAGCAGCGTAGGCAAGAACTACGAGCAGTACTTC. Encoded protein: CASSVGKNYEQYF.

Ten or more counts support this clonotype. J is TRBJ2-5 and V is TRBV20-1; 7 bases fit TRBD2. The V gene's germline CDR1 is DFQATT and CDR2 SNEGSKA (reference sequence). Unmatched junction bases numbered 8, after V lost 5 bases and J lost 2 bases. This CDR3 is built from 14 residues. The CDR3 region is CSAQTGTTQETQYF. The CDR3 nucleotides read TGCAGTGCTCAAACCGGGACTACACAAGAGACCCAGTACTTC.

This clonotype was observed many times. This chain connects TRBV29-1 to TRBJ1-2, with D hard to call. The V gene's germline CDR1 is SQVTM and CDR2 ANQGSEA. V shed 6 bases and J shed 4 bases, with 12 bases lying between them. This CDR3 is built from 12 residues. This CDR3 reads CSVTDGGYGYTF. The CDR3 DNA reads TGCAGCGTGACGGACGGTGGCTATGGCTACACCTTC. Filled out from reference TRBV29-1 and TRBJ1-2, the complete variable domain reads SAVISQKPSRDICQRGTSLTIQCQVDSQVTMMFWYRQQPGQSLTLIATANQGSEATYESGFVIDKFPISRPNLTFSTLTVSNMSPEDSSIYLCSVTDGGYGYTFGSGTRLTVV.

The genes are TRBV6-1 and TRBJ2-3; D remains unclear. The V end lost 10 bases, the J end lost 5 bases, and 19 bases lay between the germline ends. Germline CDR1 and CDR2: MNHNS and SASEGT. The CDR3 spans 14 residues. The CDR3 here is CATHPRSAVDTQYF. The CDR3 region has the DNA TGTGCCACCCATCCCCGGTCGGCCGTAGATACGCAGTATTTT.

This clonotype appeared many times. The CDR3 loop reads CASSSPGQAYGYTF. The CDR3, as DNA: TGTGCCAGCAGTTCACCCGGACAGGCTTATGGCTACACCTTC. The V and J genes are TRBV28 and TRBJ1-2, with 7 bases that match TRBD1. Germline V gene data show CDR1 as MDHEN and CDR2 as SYDVKM. With V trimmed by 4 bases and J by 5 bases, 7 bases remained unmatched. The CDR3 extends over 14 amino acids.

This clonotype has ten or more counts. The chain is built from TRBV12-3 or TRBV12-4 and TRBJ2-3; 7 bases agree with TRBD2. Unmatched junction bases numbered 8, after V lost 5 bases and J lost 3 bases. This CDR3 comprises 15 residues. CDR3 in amino acids: CASSTRREGTDTQYF. The CDR3 DNA reads TGTGCCAGCAGTACCCGCAGGGAGGGGACAGATACGCAGTATTTT.

The sample holds many counts of this clonotype. The chain employs TRBV2 and TRBJ2-3; D is unresolved. Per the germline V gene, CDR1 is SNHLY and CDR2 is FYNNEI. CDR3 length: 12 amino acids. V shed 2 bases and J shed 6 bases, with 6 bases lying between them. DNA for the CDR3: TGTGCCAGCAGTGAACGTTGGGATACGCAGTATTTT. This encodes CASSERWDTQYF.

This clonotype turned up a few times. The rearrangement joins TRBV10-3 to TRBJ2-6; D is unclear. The CDR3 has 14 amino acids. Germline CDR1 reads ENHRY; CDR2 reads SYGVKD. The V end lost 7 bases, the J end lost 1 base, and 8 bases lay between the germline ends. CDR3 region: CAITESSGANVLTF. DNA of the CDR3: TGTGCCATCACGGAGAGTTCTGGGGCCAACGTCCTGACTTTC.

The chain joins TRBV7-2 to TRBJ2-2; D is tentatively TRBD1 or TRBD2 (5 bases each). The CDR3 sequence is 12 residues long. CDR1 is SGHTA, CDR2 FQGNSA, per germline. V lost 11 bases to trimming and J lost 7 bases, with 14 bases between them. CDR3 DNA: TGTGCCGGGGACCTACAGCTCGGGGAGCTGTTTTTT. It translates to CAGDLQLGELFF. The full variable domain, completed using reference TRBV7-2 and TRBJ2-2, is GAGVSQSPSNKVTEKGKDVELRCDPISGHTALYWYRQSLGQGLEFLIYFQGNSAPDKSGLPSDRFSAERTGGSVSTLTIQRTQQEDSAVYLCAGDLQLGELFFGEGSRLTVL.

This chain uses TRBV6-1 with TRBJ2-5; 8 bases match TRBD2. Germline CDR1 and CDR2: MNHNS and SASEGT. This CDR3 has 16 amino acids. With V trimmed by 5 bases and J by 5 bases, 13 bases remained unmatched. The CDR3 here is CASSYQAGEHQETQYF. The CDR3 DNA reads TGTGCCAGCAGTTATCAAGCGGGAGAGCATCAGGAGACCCAGTACTTC.

This clonotype was observed a handful of times. V and J are TRBV15 and TRBJ1-4, with D perhaps TRBD1 (6 bases). The CDR3 loop spans 14 amino acids. Trimming took off 0 bases at V and 11 bases at J, with 13 bases between the two ends. Germline V gene sequence: CDR1 LNHNV, CDR2 YYDKDF (reference sequence). CDR3 bases: TGTGCCACCAGCAGAGACCCGACAGGTTGGAAACTGTTTTTT. This gives the protein CATSRDPTGWKLFF.

This clonotype has at least ten counts. The V call is TRBV30, the J call TRBJ1-1; D is unresolved. Trimming took 5 bases from V and 10 from J, leaving 14 bases between them. This CDR3 contains 11 residues. Per the germline V gene, CDR1 is GTSNPN and CDR2 is SVGIG (reference sequence). The CDR3 is CAWGRKSVAFF. The DNA of the CDR3 is TGTGCCTGGGGACGTAAGAGTGTAGCTTTCTTT.

This chain uses TRBV20-1 with TRBJ2-3; D possibly corresponds to TRBD1 (5 bases). V was trimmed by 1 base and J by 3 bases, leaving 14 bases between them. This CDR3 is built from 15 residues. From germline, CDR1 is DFQATT and CDR2 SNEGSKA (reference sequence). CDR3 region: CSARGGQRVTDTQYF. The CDR3 bases are TGCAGTGCTAGAGGGGGCCAACGGGTAACAGATACGCAGTATTTT.

This clonotype was found many times. The gene calls are TRBV5-5 and TRBJ2-5; TRBD2 aligns across 10 bases. Trimming at V came to 4 bases and at J to 5 bases, leaving 11 bases not matched to a gene. CDR3 length: 16 residues. The germline CDR1 and CDR2 sequences are SGHKS and YYEKEE (reference sequence). DNA for the CDR3: TGTGCCAGCAGCCGAGCCCTAGCGGGAGATGGGGAGACCCAGTACTTC. Translated: CASSRALAGDGETQYF.

Only a few counts were recorded for this clonotype. This chain uses TRBV10-3 with TRBJ2-1, with TRBD1 matching over 7 bases. The CDR3 contains 13 residues. The V gene end was trimmed by 8 bases and the J gene end by 7 bases; junction bases not matched to a gene: 8. Germline lookup yields CDR1 ENHRY and CDR2 SYGVKD. In DNA, the CDR3 is TGTGCCATCCGGGACAGATCCAGTAATGAGCAGTTCTTC. Translation gives CAIRDRSSNEQFF.

In its sample, this clonotype was seen many times. The rearrangement joins TRBV11-3 to TRBJ1-3; 8 bases match TRBD1. The ends lost 3 bases at V and 3 bases at J; junction bases unmatched: 4. The CDR3 is made up of 15 amino acids. Germline loops: CDR1 SGHNT, CDR2 YENEEA. The CDR3, as DNA: TGTGCCAGCAGCTTGGAGACAGGGGTTGGAAACACCATATATTTT. Translation gives CASSLETGVGNTIYF.

The chain combines TRBV27 with TRBJ2-2, with TRBD2 matching 11 bases. V lost 6 bases, J lost 7 bases, and 7 bases stayed unmatched. CDR1 is MNHEY, CDR2 SMNVEV, per germline (reference sequence). The CDR3 contains 15 residues. This CDR3 is CASRGTSGLLGELFF. Here the CDR3 DNA reads TGTGCCAGCAGAGGGACTAGCGGCCTTCTCGGGGAGCTGTTTTTT.

This clonotype was observed many times. The CDR3 DNA follows: TGTGCCACCCAACCATTAGCGGGATCCTACGAGCAGTACTTC. Translated, it gives CATQPLAGSYEQYF. The V and J genes are TRBV28 and TRBJ2-7; 8 bases are shared with TRBD2. The CDR3 sequence is 14 residues long. V shed 10 bases and J 1 base; nucleotides not matched to a gene: 9. From germline, CDR1 is MDHEN and CDR2 SYDVKM.

The table lists this clonotype with many counts. The gene calls are TRBV12-3 or TRBV12-4 and TRBJ1-1, with D unresolved. There are 14 residues in the CDR3. V lost 7 bases, J lost 1 base, and 13 bases lay in between. This CDR3 is CASNRRTTNTEAFF. CDR3 in DNA: TGTGCCAGCAACCGCAGGACTACGAACACTGAAGCTTTCTTT.

Notes on this clonotype: Its ends do not fully match the called genes, so a read error is possible. V gene TRBV7-2 combines with J gene TRBJ1-1; no definite D call. Germline CDR1 SGHTA, CDR2 FQGNSA. CDR3 length: 13 residues. Here the CDR3 DNA reads TGTGCCAGCAGCTTAGTGCCGAACGCTGAAGCTTTCTTT. It codes for CASSLVPNAEAFF.